This T cell receptor beta chain was sequenced for a study of T cell responses to AZD1222 COVID-19 vaccine. Study-wide findings and caveats: Two AZD1222 administrations were followed by greater Spike-specific TCR breadth and depth. Reportedly, nearly half the spike-specific TCRs target unmutated variant regions. Only a handful of AZD1222 recipients, five to seven in all, had baseline seropositivity.

Using immunoSEQ multiplex PCR, the repertoire was profiled, and TCRdb retains in-frame clones only, with some absent. Among approximately 60,000 clones listed, around 84% were seen once. This clone counts as medium-sized. Its antigen is unknown. CDR3 length: 16 amino acids. Germline V gives CDR1 SGDLS, CDR2 YYNGEE. The V end lost 0 bases, the J end lost 2 bases, and 14 bases lay between the germline ends. The sequences come from peripheral blood, collected on day 0 of AZD1222 vaccination. The chain joins TRBV9 to TRBJ2-5; tentative D call: TRBD1 (8 bases). This clonotype originated in an adult in good health. In nucleotides, the CDR3 is TGTGCCAGCAGCGTAGGTGGACAGGGAGGGCAAGAGACCCAGTACTTC. Amino acids: CASSVGGQGGQETQYF.